This T cell receptor (beta chain) is from a study of spatial heterogeneity in lung cancer. Notes on the study in general: When ubiquitous and regional expanded TCRs were counted, their numbers tracked ubiquitous and regional nonsynonymous mutations, respectively. In tumor T cells, estimated coverage reached roughly 6.4% for alpha chains and 13% for beta chains. Tumoral mutation counts were tracked by counts of expanded intratumoral alpha and beta TCRs.

Time point given: sample taken at primary tumor resection. The donors comprised about 69 untreated early-stage non-small cell lung cancer patients. No cells were sorted before sequencing. The whole RNA sequenced was extracted from tumor, nontumor lung or frozen PBMC. This clonotype has at least ten counts. The antigen remains unidentified. MiXCR was run by TCRdb on the 5' RACE reads, yielding one entry per CDR3 protein. The sample consists of some 97,000 distinct CDR3 sequences, approximately 4% of them appearing once. This TCR was sampled from a male donor with early-stage non-small cell lung cancer. The material was lung tumor tissue, obtained at surgery.

The CDR3 region has the DNA TGTGCCAGCAGCACCAGGGGATCGTCCCAGTACTTC. Protein sequence: CASSTRGSSQYF. This chain uses TRBV7-9 with TRBJ2-5, with a tentative D call TRBD1 (6 bases). Germline V lookup: CDR1 SEHNR, CDR2 FQNEAQ (reference sequence). V was pared by 5 bases and J by 9 bases, with 13 bases between. CDR3 length: 12 residues.